This T cell receptor (beta chain) was sequenced for a study of low-dose radiotherapy and immunotherapy resistance in tumors. Germline CDR1 and CDR2: MNHEY and SMNVEV (reference sequence). Trimming pared 6 bases from V and 7 bases from J, leaving 13 bases between. The CDR3 length is 14 residues. cDNA synthesis used a TRAV/TRBV-specific primer set for both chains. The authors ran 20 PCR cycles to amplify TCRs with a constant-region primer and V-primer adapter. TCRdb analysed the reads with MiXCR anew, one entry per CDR3 protein. The sample contains around 99,000 distinct CDR3 sequences, more than 8% of which appear only once. Time point defined: before trial treatment.

This clonotype was sampled from a male donor with prostate cancer. Specimen: PBMCs, collected before treatment. V usage is TRBV27 and J usage is TRBJ1-6; the D is unclear. CDR3 nucleotide sequence: TGTGCCAGCAGACCCCCCGCAGTCAATTCACCCCTCCACTTT. Protein product: CASRPPAVNSPLHF.